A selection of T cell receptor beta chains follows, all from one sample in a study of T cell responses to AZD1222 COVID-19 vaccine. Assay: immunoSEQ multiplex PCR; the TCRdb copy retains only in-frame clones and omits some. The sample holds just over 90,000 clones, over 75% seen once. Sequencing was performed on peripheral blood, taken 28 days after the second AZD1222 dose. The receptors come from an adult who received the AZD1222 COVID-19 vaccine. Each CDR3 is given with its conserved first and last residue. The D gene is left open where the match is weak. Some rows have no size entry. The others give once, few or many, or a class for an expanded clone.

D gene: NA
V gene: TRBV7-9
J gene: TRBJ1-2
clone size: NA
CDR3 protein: CASSALTGYTF
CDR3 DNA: TGTGCCAGCAGCGCCTTAACAGGCTACACCTTC

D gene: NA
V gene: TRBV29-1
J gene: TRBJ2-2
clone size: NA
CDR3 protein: CSVRDGERANTGELFF
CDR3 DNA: TGCAGCGTCCGGGACGGTGAACGTGCGAACACCGGGGAGCTGTTTTTT

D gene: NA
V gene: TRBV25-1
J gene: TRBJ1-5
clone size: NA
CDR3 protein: CASSDGGLGNQPQHF
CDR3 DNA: TGTGCCAGCAGTGACGGGGGGCTTGGCAATCAGCCCCAGCATTTT

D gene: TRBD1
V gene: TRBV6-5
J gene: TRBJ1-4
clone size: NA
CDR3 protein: CASTWTGVNEKLFF
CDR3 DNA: TGTGCCAGCACGTGGACAGGGGTTAATGAAAAACTGTTTTTT

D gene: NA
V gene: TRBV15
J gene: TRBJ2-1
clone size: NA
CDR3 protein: CATSRVPPNEQFF
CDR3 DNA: TGTGCCACCAGCAGAGTTCCCCCCAATGAGCAGTTCTTC

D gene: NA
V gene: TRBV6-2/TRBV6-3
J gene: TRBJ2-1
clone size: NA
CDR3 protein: CASSAGVRRGEQFF
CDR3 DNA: TGTGCCAGCAGTGCCGGGGTTAGAAGGGGTGAGCAGTTCTTC

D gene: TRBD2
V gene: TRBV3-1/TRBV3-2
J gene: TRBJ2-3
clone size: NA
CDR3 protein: CASSPGLADTDTQYF
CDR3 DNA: TGTGCCAGCAGCCCAGGACTAGCGGACACAGATACGCAGTATTTT

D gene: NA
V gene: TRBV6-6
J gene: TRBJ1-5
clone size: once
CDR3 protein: CASSPDGYQPQHF
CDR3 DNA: TGTGCCAGCAGTCCGGACGGGTATCAGCCCCAGCATTTT

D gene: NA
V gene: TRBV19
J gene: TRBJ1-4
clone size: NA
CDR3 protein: CASSSVGATNEKLFF
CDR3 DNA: TGTGCCAGTAGTAGTGTCGGCGCAACTAATGAAAAACTGTTTTTT

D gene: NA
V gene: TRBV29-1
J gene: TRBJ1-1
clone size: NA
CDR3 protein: CSVRTEMNTEAFF
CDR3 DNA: TGCAGCGTAAGGACCGAGATGAACACTGAAGCTTTCTTT

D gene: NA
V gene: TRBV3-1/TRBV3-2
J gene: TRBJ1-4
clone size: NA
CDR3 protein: CASSQVGQILNEKLFF
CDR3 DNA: TGTGCCAGCAGCCAAGTTGGACAGATTCTTAATGAAAAACTGTTTTTT

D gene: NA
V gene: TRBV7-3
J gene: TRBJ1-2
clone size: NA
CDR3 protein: CASSLDPPGMGGYTF
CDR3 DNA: TGTGCCAGCAGCTTAGACCCTCCAGGAATGGGTGGCTACACCTTC

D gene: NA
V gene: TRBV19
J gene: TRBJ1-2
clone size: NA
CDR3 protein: CASSRPRHTANYGYTF
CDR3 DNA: TGTGCCAGTAGTAGACCTCGACATACCGCAAACTATGGCTACACCTTC

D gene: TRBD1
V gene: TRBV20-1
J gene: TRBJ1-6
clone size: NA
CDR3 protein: CSARQGSPLHF
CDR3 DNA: TGCAGTGCTCGACAGGGGTCACCCCTCCACTTT

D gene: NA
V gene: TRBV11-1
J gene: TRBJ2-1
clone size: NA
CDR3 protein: CASSFNRDEQFF
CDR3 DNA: TGTGCCAGCAGCTTCAACAGGGACGAGCAGTTCTTC

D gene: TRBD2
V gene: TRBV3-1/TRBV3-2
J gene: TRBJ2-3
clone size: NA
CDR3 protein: CASSQSAGGPTDTQYF
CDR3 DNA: TGTGCCAGCAGCCAATCAGCGGGGGGGCCCACAGATACGCAGTATTTT

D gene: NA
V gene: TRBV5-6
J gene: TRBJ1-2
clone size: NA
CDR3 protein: CASKPGTANYGYTF
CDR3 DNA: TGTGCCAGCAAACCCGGGACGGCAAACTATGGCTACACCTTC

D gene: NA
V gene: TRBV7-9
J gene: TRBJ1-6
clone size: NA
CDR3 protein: CASSLEGGGYGSPLHF
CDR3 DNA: TGTGCCAGCAGCTTAGAGGGGGGCGGATATGGTTCACCCCTCCACTTT

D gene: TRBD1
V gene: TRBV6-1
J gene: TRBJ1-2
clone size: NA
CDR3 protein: CASSDTGTGDVNYGYTF
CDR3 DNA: TGTGCCAGCAGTGACACCGGGACAGGGGACGTTAACTATGGCTACACCTTC

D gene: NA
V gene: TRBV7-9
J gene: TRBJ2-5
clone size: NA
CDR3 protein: CASSSLRSTIDVTQYF
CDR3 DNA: TGTGCCAGCAGCTCCCTGAGATCGACCATAGATGTGACCCAGTACTTC

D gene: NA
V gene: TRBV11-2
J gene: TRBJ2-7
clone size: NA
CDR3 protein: CASSFETVYEQYF
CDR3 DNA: TGTGCCAGCAGCTTCGAGACAGTCTACGAGCAGTACTTC

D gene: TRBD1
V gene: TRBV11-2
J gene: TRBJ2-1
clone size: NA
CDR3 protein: CASSRTRDRAWDEQFF
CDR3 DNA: TGTGCCAGCAGCCGAACTAGGGACAGGGCTTGGGATGAGCAGTTCTTC

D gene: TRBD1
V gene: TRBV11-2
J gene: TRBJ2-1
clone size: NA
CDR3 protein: CASSLDWDRVVNEQFF
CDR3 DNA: TGTGCCAGCAGCTTAGATTGGGACAGGGTGGTTAATGAGCAGTTCTTC

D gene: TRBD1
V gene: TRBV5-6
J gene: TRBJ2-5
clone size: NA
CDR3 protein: CASSPRDRGSRTQYF
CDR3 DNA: TGTGCCAGCAGCCCCCGGGACAGGGGGTCTCGGACCCAGTACTTC